This record looks at one TCR beta chain sequence and its context. Unmatched junction bases numbered 5, after V lost 4 bases and J lost 2 bases. From germline, CDR1 is SQVTM and CDR2 ANQGSEA. The CDR3 sequence is 15 residues long. The entry originates in a study of cytomegalovirus exposure and HLA in healthy donors. PCR employed 60 Vbeta and 13 Jbeta primers. This table comes from immunoSEQ multiplex PCR, and its TCRdb copy is limited to in-frame clones, with some not included. Here the sample spans about 80,000 clones, about 80% being singletons. The V call is TRBV29-1, the J call TRBJ2-6, with 7 bases fitting TRBD1. The TCR originated in a woman aged 50 to 65 in good health and CMV-seropositive. Source material: PBMCs. As DNA, the CDR3 is TGCAGCGTTGGGACAGGTGGCACTGGGGCCAACGTCCTGACTTTC. Its protein is CSVGTGGTGANVLTF.